Given below is one TCR beta chain in context. Its specificity is not known. Some clones are missing from TCRdb's copy, which holds only in-frame ones; the method was immunoSEQ multiplex PCR. Of 30,000 or so clones in the sample, around four fifths are singletons; the top ten hold around 3.1%. Time point meaning: after neoadjuvant nivolumab, at surgical resection. Blood cells were analyzed directly, without culture or expansion. These data come from a study of neoadjuvant anti-PD-1 for oral cavity cancer. About the research overall: Before surgery, most patients got three to four biweekly 3 mg/kg nivolumab doses. General study findings and limits: Treg/Th17 ratio rose with pretreatment blood and fell with post-treatment tumor TCRbeta clonality.

V lost 0 bases and J lost 6, with 9 bases in between. Germline V gene data show CDR1 as MGHRA and CDR2 as YSYEKL. CDR3 size: 13 residues. The sequence was obtained from a person between 40 and 80 years old with oral cavity squamous cell carcinoma. Sample: PBMCs, taken after nivolumab (anti-PD-1) treatment. The chain links TRBV4-1 to TRBJ2-7, with D hard to call. The CDR3 coding sequence is TGCGCCAGCAGCCAAGATCCGGGCTTCGAGCAGTACTTC. This gives the protein CASSQDPGFEQYF.